One sample yielded the 21 T cell receptor beta chains listed below, sequenced in a study of blood T cells in healthy people across ages. A sample-barcoded 5' primer and a J-beta primer mix were used in a second PCR of about 7 to 12 cycles. TCRdb reanalysed the 5' RACE reads using MiXCR and keeps one entry per CDR3 protein. The sample yields roughly 700,000 distinct CDR3 sequences, about 34% seen once. The sequencing sample was made of blood. Receptors were obtained from an elderly woman in good health.

Many counts were recorded for this clonotype. CDR3 residues: CASSLWGGGLETQYF. For the CDR3, the DNA is TGTGCCAGCAGTTTATGGGGCGGGGGTTTGGAGACCCAGTACTTC. This sequence joins TRBV27 and TRBJ2-5; 7 bases agree with TRBD2. V lost 1 base and J lost 5; bases outside the gene matches: 7. The length of the CDR3 is 15 residues. In germline, CDR1 is MNHEY, CDR2 SMNVEV (reference sequence).

This clonotype has at least ten counts. The chain joins TRBV9 to TRBJ2-7, with 9 bases matching TRBD1. The germline CDR1 and CDR2 sequences are SGDLS and YYNGEE. After removal of 3 bases from V and 1 base from J, the junction contained 8 bases not matched to a gene. The CDR3 consists of 16 residues. CDR3 DNA sequence: TGTGCCAGCAGCGCTAGAGCCGGGACAGGGTCCTACGAGCAGTACTTC. Translated, it gives CASSARAGTGSYEQYF.

This clonotype has at least ten counts. A much larger clone lies a single base off, so this may be a read error. The V gene is TRBV20-1, the J gene TRBJ2-7; D remains ambiguous. Trimming left V 0 bases short and J 5 bases short, with 5 bases between. CDR1 and CDR2 (germline): DFQATT, SNEGSKA (reference sequence). The CDR3 consists of 11 residues. CDR3: CSARDCNEQYF. CDR3 sequence (DNA): TGCAGTGCTAGAGATTGCAACGAGCAGTACTTC.

Remarks on this clonotype: A clone one base away is much larger, so this may be a read error. This chain's CDR3 is CSARGTSGRREQYF. Written as DNA, the CDR3 is TGCAGTGCTAGAGGGACTAGCGGTCGTCGGGAGCAGTACTTC. This chain uses TRBV20-1 with TRBJ2-7, with 10 bases that match TRBD2. CDR1 and CDR2 (germline): DFQATT, SNEGSKA (reference sequence). Germline trimming cut 1 base from V and 7 bases from J; bases unmatched to any gene: 7. The CDR3 spans 14 residues.

Turning to this clonotype: One junction end disagrees with the germline gene, perhaps due to a read error. The rearrangement links TRBV2 to TRBJ1-5, with 7 bases that match TRBD1. The CDR3 contains 15 residues. CDR1 is SNHLY, CDR2 FYNNEI, per germline. The chain's CDR3 is CASRPPGTANQSQHF. The CDR3 region has the DNA TGTGCCAGCCGACCTCCAGGGACAGCGAATCAGTCCCAGCATTTT.

This clonotype showed up many times. The rearrangement uses TRBV7-6 and TRBJ2-1; 9 nucleotides align to TRBD2. After removal of 5 bases from V and 4 bases from J, the junction contained 6 bases not matched to a gene. CDR3 length equals 15 residues. Germline CDR1 is SGHVS and CDR2 is FNYEAQ. CDR3 sequence: CASSHSGGKYNEQFF. CDR3 coding DNA: TGTGCCAGCAGCCATAGCGGGGGAAAATACAATGAGCAGTTCTTC. The full variable domain, its missing parts supplied by reference TRBV7-6 and TRBJ2-1, is GAGVSQSPRYKVTKRGQDVALRCDPISGHVSLYWYRQALGQGPEFLTYFNYEAQQDKSGLPNDRFSAERPEGSISTLTIQRTEQRDSAMYRCASSHSGGKYNEQFFGPGTRLTVL.

Comments on this clonotype: A single base separates this from a much larger clone, so it may be a read error. The chain recombines TRBV12-3 or TRBV12-4 with TRBJ1-5; D uncertain. CDR3 length: 14 residues. Written as DNA, the CDR3 is TGTGCCAGCAGGTTAGACGGGGGCAATCAGCCCCAGCATTTT. Its protein product is CASRLDGGNQPQHF.

This clonotype has more than one count but fewer than ten. This clone may be a read error of a much larger clone one base away. The rearrangement joins TRBV9 to TRBJ2-7; D remains unclear. V was cut by 0 bases and J by 10 bases, with 23 bases left in between. Germline lookup yields CDR1 SGDLS and CDR2 YYNGEE. The CDR3 length is 16 residues. The CDR3 DNA follows: TGTGCCAGCAGCGTAGGTGACCGCCGATCTCTAGAGGCCCAGTACTTC. Protein: CASSVGDRRSLEAQYF. Together with reference TRBV9 and TRBJ2-7, the CDR3 gives the full variable domain: DSGVTQTPKHLITATGQRVTLRCSPRSGDLSVYWYQQSLDQGLQFLIQYYNGEERAKGNILERFSAQQFPDLHSELNLSSLELGDSALYFCASSVGDRRSLEAQYFGPGTRLTVT.

This sequence joins TRBV20-1 and TRBJ1-2; no reliable D call. The germline V gene has CDR1 DFQATT and CDR2 SNEGSKA (reference sequence). The CDR3 contains 13 residues. V gave up 0 bases and J gave up 6 bases, with 11 bases separating them. The CDR3 DNA follows: TGCAGTGCTAGAGACAGGACGGACGATGGCTACACCTTC. It yields the protein CSARDRTDDGYTF.

The DNA for the CDR3 is TGTGCCAGCAGGGGGGACGCTGAAGCTTTCTTT. Residues: CASRGDAEAFF. This chain joins TRBV9 and TRBJ1-1; the D gene is possibly TRBD1 (5 bases). V lost 5 bases, J lost 6 bases, and 8 bases lay in between. Germline assignment: CDR1 SGDLS and CDR2 YYNGEE. The CDR3 covers 11 residues.

This clonotype was seen only a few times. The chain recombines TRBV6-2 or TRBV6-3 with TRBJ2-3; 10 positions agree with TRBD2. CDR1 MNHEY and CDR2 SVGEGT come from the germline V gene. The V and J ends lost 2 bases and 2 bases, in that order; junction bases with no gene match: 4. The CDR3 sequence is 16 residues long. As DNA, the CDR3 is TGTGCCAGCAGTTACGAAAGCGGGGGGGCCACAGATACGCAGTATTTT. Amino acids: CASSYESGGATDTQYF.

There are many counts of this clonotype. V usage is TRBV7-2 and J usage is TRBJ2-1, with 9 bases fitting TRBD2. V lost 0 bases, J lost 10 bases, and 10 bases stayed unmatched. This CDR3 is built from 16 residues. Germline CDR1 reads SGHTA; CDR2 reads FQGNSA. The CDR3 region has the DNA TGTGCCAGCAGCTTAGCGATGGCGGGGGGGCCATCCGAGCAGTTCTTC. Its protein is CASSLAMAGGPSEQFF.

This clonotype was observed at least ten times. The chain is built from TRBV24-1 and TRBJ2-3; no reliable D call. Trimming removed 2 bases from V and 7 bases from J, with 6 bases in between. Germline loops: CDR1 KGHDR, CDR2 SFDVKD. The CDR3 extends over 12 amino acids. The CDR3 DNA reads as TGTGCCACCAGTGATTCGCCGAATACGCAGTATTTT. It specifies CATSDSPNTQYF.

Of note for this clonotype: One base away lies a much larger clone, so this may be a sequencing read error. The DNA for the CDR3 is TGCGCCAGCAGTCAAGGGCGGTTGTGCACTGAAGCTTTCTTT. This encodes CASSQGRLCTEAFF. The chain links TRBV4-1 to TRBJ1-1; D remains ambiguous. This CDR3 contains 14 residues. Germline V gene data show CDR1 as MGHRA and CDR2 as YSYEKL.

The sample holds many counts of this clonotype. V gene TRBV7-8 combines with J gene TRBJ2-4, with a weak D call TRBD2 (5 bases). The length of the CDR3 is 17 residues. V was pared by 1 base and J by 7 bases, with 20 bases between. Germline lookup yields CDR1 SGHVS and CDR2 FQNEAQ. CDR3 loop: CASSLVLERTERNIQYF. The CDR3 bases are TGTGCCAGCAGCTTAGTTCTTGAGAGGACTGAGAGGAACATTCAGTACTTC.

J is TRBJ1-2 and V is TRBV29-1; TRBD1 matches at 7 bases. From germline, CDR1 is SQVTM and CDR2 ANQGSEA. The CDR3 totals 13 residues. Trimming cost V 1 base and J 4 bases; bases outside gene matches: 3. The CDR3 DNA is TGCAGCGTTGAAGGGACAGGACCCTATGGCTACACCTTC. Translating gives CSVEGTGPYGYTF.

This clonotype was picked up a small number of times. This may arise from a read error, as a much more abundant clone is one base away. The rearrangement joins TRBV29-1 to TRBJ2-7; D assignment may be TRBD1 or TRBD2 (5 bases each). CDR3 length: 11 amino acids. Per germline, CDR1 SQVTM and CDR2 ANQGSEA. Trimming took 6 bases from V and 3 from J, leaving 9 bases between them. CDR3 in DNA: TGCAGCGTACGGGACGGCTACGAGCAGTACTTC. Amino acid sequence: CSVRDGYEQYF.

The V and J genes are TRBV12-3 or TRBV12-4 and TRBJ1-5; D gene ambiguous. The V end was cut by 2 bases, the J end by 7 bases, with 9 bases between. This CDR3 comprises 13 residues. The CDR3 DNA reads as TGTGCCAGCAGTTTAACAGTGAACCAGCCCCAGCATTTT. Translating gives CASSLTVNQPQHF.

The chain recombines TRBV29-1 with TRBJ1-5, with D perhaps TRBD1 (5 bases). The CDR3 has 13 amino acids. Germline V gene lookup returns CDR1 SQVTM and CDR2 ANQGSEA. Deletions cut 1 base from V and 6 bases from J, with 10 bases between. CDR3 loop: CSVEAGAFQPQHF. DNA for the CDR3: TGCAGCGTTGAAGCCGGGGCGTTTCAGCCCCAGCATTTT.

Comment on this clonotype: A much larger clonotype is one base distant, so this may be a read error. The chain links TRBV2 to TRBJ2-1; D assignment may be TRBD1 or TRBD2 (5 bases each). V lost 1 base and J lost 13, with 20 bases in between. Germline V lookup: CDR1 SNHLY, CDR2 FYNNEI. This CDR3 has 15 residues. CDR3 sequence: CASSEESAPSGTQFF. The CDR3 DNA sequence: TGTGCCAGCAGTGAAGAGTCAGCCCCCTCGGGGACCCAGTTCTTC.

The CDR3 spells CRSPGQPNTEAFF. As DNA, the CDR3 is TGCAGATCCCCGGGACAGCCAAACACTGAAGCTTTCTTT. The rearrangement links TRBV20-1 to TRBJ1-1; TRBD1 aligns across 7 bases. CDR3 size: 13 residues. The V gene's germline CDR1 is DFQATT and CDR2 SNEGSKA (reference sequence).